This T cell receptor (beta chain) was retrieved from a study of Graves' ophthalmopathy and Graves' hyperthyroidism. Study results and limitations: In separating ophthalmopathy from stable hyperthyroidism, a 13-signature model achieved less than 90% sensitivity and 70% to 83% specificity.

Ophthalmopathy donors showed moderate-to-severe activity, CAS ≥3, NOSPECS ≥4 and a duration under 3 months. Fresh peripheral blood, 10 ml, was the PBMC source. Per germline, CDR1 SGHNT and CDR2 YYREEE (reference sequence). This CDR3 has 14 residues. From RNA, the CDR3 regions of TCR beta chains were amplified and sequenced. RT-PCR was first run with HTBI primers, then multiplex PCR in a second round. Using its own MiXCR run on the multiplex PCR reads, TCRdb lists one record per CDR3 protein. The table shows about 220,000 distinct CDR3 sequences, with 20% to 25% occurring only once. As for this clonotype: The antigen is unknown. The junction shows a germline mismatch at one end, possibly a read error.

V and J are TRBV5-4 and TRBJ2-2; tentatively, D is TRBD2 (5 bases). The clonotype comes from a woman aged 45 to 65 with Graves' ophthalmopathy. The sequencing sample was made of peripheral blood. The CDR3 nucleotides read TGTGCCAGCAGCTTGGTGGAGTCCCCCGGGGAACTGTTTTTT. Translating gives CASSLVESPGELFF.